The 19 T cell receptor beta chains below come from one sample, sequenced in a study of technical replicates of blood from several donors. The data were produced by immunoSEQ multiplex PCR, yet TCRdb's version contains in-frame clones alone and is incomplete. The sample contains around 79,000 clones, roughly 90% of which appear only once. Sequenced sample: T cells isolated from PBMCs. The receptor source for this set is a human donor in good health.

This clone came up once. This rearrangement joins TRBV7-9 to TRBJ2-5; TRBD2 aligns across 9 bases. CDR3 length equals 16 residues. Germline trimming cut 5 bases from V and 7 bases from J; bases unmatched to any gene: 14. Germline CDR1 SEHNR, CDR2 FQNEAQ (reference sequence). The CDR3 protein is CASSQGLASLTATQYF. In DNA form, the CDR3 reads TGTGCCAGCAGCCAAGGACTAGCGTCCCTCACGGCGACCCAGTACTTC.

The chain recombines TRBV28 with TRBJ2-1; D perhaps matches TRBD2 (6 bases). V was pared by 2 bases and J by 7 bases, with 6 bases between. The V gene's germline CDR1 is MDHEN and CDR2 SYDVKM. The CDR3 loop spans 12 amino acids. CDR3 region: CASSLGGNEQFF. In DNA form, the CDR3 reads TGTGCCAGCAGTTTAGGGGGGAATGAGCAGTTCTTC. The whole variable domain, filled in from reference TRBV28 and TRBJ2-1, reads DVKVTQSSRYLVKRTGEKVFLECVQDMDHENMFWYRQDPGLGLRLIYFSYDVKMKEKGDIPEGYSVSREKKERFSLILESASTNQTSMYLCASSLGGNEQFFGPGTRLTVL.

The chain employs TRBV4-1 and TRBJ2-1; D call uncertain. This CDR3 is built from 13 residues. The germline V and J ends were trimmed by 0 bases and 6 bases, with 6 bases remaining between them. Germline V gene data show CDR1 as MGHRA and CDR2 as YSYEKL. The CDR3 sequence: CASSQDQINEQFF. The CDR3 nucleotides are TGCGCCAGCAGCCAAGACCAGATCAATGAGCAGTTCTTC.

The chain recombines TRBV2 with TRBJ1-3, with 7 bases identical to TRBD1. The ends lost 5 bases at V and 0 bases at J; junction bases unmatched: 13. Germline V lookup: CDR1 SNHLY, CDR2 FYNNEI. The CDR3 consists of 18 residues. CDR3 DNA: TGTGCCAGCAGTTCCCAAACCACAGGGGATCACTCTGGAAACACCATATATTTT. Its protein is CASSSQTTGDHSGNTIYF.

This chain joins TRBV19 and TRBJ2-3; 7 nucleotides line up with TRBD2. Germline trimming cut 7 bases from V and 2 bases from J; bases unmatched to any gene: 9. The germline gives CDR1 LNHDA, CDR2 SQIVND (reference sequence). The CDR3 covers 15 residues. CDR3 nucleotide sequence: TGTGCCAGTATGTGGCGGGAGTCGGTCACAGATACGCAGTATTTT. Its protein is CASMWRESVTDTQYF.

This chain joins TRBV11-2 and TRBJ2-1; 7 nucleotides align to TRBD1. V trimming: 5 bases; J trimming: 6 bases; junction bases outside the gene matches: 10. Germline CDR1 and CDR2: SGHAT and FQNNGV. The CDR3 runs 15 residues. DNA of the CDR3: TGTGCCAGCAGCAACCGACAGGGAAAGCGCAATGAGCAGTTCTTC. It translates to CASSNRQGKRNEQFF.

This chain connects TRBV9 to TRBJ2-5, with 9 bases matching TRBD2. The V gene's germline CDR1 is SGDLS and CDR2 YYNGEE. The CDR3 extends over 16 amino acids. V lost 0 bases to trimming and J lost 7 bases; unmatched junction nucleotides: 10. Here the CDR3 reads CASSVATSGLSGTQYF. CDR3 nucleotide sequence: TGTGCCAGCAGCGTAGCGACTAGCGGACTTTCCGGGACCCAGTACTTC.

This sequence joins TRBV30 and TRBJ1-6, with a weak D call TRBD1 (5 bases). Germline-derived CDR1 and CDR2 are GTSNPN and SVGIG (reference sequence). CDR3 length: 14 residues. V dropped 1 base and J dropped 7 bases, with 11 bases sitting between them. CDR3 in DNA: TGTGCCTGGAGTGAGTGGACATTAAATTCACCCCTCCACTTT. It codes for CAWSEWTLNSPLHF.

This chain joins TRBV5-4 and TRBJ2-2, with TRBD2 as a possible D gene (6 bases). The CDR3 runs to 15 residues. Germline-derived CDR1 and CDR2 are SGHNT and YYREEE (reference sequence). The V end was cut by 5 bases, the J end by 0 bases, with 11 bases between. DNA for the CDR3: TGTGCCAGCAGTCGGGACTTATCGAACACCGGGGAGCTGTTTTTT. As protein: CASSRDLSNTGELFF.

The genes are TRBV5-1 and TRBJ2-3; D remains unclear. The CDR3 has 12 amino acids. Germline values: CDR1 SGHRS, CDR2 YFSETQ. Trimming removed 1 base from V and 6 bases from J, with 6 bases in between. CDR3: CASSLTEDTQYF. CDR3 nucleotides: TGCGCCAGCAGCTTGACTGAGGATACGCAGTATTTT. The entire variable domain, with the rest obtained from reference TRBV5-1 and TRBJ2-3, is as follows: KAGVTQTPRYLIKTRGQQVTLSCSPISGHRSVSWYQQTPGQGLQFLFEYFSETQRNKGNFPGRFSGRQFSNSRSEMNVSTLELGDSALYLCASSLTEDTQYFGPGTRLTVL.

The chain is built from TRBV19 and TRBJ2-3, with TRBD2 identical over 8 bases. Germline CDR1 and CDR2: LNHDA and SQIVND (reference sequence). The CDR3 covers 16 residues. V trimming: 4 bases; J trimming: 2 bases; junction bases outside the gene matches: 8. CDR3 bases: TGTGCCAGTAGTACTTTCGGGGGGGGATACACAGATACGCAGTATTTT. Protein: CASSTFGGGYTDTQYF.

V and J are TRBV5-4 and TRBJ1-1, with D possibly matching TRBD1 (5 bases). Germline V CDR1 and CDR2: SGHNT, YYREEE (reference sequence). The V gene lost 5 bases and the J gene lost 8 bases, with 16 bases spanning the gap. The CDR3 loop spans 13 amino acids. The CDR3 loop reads CASRLPGLGEAFF. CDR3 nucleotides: TGTGCCAGCAGACTTCCAGGGTTAGGGGAAGCTTTCTTT.

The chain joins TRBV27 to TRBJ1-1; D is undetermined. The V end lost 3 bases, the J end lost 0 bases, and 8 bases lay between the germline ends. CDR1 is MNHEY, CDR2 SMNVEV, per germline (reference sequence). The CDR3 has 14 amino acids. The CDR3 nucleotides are TGTGCCAGCAGTTTTGCGGGGTTGAACACTGAAGCTTTCTTT. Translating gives CASSFAGLNTEAFF.

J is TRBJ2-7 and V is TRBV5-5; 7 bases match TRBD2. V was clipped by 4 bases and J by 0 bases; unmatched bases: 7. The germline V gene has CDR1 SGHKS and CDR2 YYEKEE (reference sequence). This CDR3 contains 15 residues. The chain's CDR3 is CASSGLAAISYEQYF. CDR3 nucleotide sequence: TGTGCCAGCAGCGGGCTAGCGGCTATCTCCTACGAGCAGTACTTC. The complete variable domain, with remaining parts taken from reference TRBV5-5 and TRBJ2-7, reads DAGVTQSPTHLIKTRGQQVTLRCSPISGHKSVSWYQQVLGQGPQFIFQYYEKEERGRGNFPDRFSARQFPNYSSELNVNALLLGDSALYLCASSGLAAISYEQYFGPGTRLTVT.

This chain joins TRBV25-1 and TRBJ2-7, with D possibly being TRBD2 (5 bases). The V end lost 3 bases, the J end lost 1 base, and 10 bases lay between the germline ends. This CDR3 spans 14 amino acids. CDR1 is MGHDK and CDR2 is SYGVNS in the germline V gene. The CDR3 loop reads CASSDLAVSYEQYF. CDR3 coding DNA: TGTGCCAGCAGTGACCTAGCCGTTTCCTACGAGCAGTACTTC.

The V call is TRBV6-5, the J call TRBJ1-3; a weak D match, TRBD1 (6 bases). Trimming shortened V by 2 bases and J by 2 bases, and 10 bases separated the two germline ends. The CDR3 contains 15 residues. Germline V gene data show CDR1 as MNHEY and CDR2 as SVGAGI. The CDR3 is CASSYMGAPGNTIYF. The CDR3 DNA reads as TGTGCCAGCAGTTACATGGGGGCCCCTGGAAACACCATATATTTT.

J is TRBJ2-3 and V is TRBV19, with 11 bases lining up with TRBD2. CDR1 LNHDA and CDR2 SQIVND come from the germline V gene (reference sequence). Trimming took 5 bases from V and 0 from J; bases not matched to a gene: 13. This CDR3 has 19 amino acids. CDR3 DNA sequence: TGTGCCAGTAGTCGGCGACTAGCGGGACTACTTTTAAGCACAGATACGCAGTATTTT. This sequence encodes CASSRRLAGLLLSTDTQYF.

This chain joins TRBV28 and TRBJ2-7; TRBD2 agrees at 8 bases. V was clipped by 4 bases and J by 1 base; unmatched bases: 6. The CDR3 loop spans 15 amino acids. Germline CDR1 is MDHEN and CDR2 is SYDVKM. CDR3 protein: CASSYPGLESYEQYF. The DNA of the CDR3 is TGTGCCAGCAGTTATCCGGGACTAGAATCCTACGAGCAGTACTTC.

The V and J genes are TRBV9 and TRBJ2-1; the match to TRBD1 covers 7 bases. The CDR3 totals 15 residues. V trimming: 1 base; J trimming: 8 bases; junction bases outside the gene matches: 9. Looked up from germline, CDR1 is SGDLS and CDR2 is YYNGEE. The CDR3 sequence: CASSVLGGFLDEQFF. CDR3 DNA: TGTGCCAGCAGCGTATTAGGGGGCTTTCTCGATGAGCAGTTCTTC.